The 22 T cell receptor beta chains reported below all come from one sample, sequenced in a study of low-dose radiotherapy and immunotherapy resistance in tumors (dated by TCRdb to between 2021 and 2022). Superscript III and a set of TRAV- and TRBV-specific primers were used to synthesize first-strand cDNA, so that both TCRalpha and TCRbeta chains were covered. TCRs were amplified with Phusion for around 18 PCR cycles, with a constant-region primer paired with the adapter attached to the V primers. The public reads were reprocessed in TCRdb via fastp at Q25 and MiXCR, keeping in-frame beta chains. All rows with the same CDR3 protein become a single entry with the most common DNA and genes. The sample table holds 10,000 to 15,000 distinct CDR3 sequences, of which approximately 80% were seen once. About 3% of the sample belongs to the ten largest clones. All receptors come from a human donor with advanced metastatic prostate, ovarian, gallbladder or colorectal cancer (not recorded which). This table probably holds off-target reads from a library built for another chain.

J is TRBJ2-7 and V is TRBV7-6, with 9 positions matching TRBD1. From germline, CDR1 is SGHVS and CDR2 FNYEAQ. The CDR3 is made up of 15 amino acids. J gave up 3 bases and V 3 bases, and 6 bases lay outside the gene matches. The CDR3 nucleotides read TGTGCCAGCAGCTTCCCTGGACAGGGGCGCTACGAGCAGTACTTC. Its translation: CASSFPGQGRYEQYF.

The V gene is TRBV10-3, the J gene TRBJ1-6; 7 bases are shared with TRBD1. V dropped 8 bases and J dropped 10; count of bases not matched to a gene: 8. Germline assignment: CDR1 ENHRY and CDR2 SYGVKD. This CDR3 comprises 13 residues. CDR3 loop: CAIGMGGGSPLHF. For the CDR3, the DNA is TGTGCCATCGGCATGGGAGGGGGCTCACCCCTCCACTTT.

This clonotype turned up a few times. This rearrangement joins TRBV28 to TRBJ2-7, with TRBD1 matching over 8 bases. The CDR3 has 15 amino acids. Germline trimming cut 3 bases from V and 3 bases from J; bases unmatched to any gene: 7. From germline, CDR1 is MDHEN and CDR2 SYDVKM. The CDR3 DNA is TGTGCCAGCAGTTTTGAGGCAGGGGGCTTCTACGAGCAGTACTTC. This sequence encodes CASSFEAGGFYEQYF.

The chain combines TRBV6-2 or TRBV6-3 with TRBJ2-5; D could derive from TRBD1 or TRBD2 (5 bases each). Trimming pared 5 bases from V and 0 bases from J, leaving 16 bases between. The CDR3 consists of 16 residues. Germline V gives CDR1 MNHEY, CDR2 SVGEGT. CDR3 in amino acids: CASSDGASRYQETQYF. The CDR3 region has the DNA TGTGCCAGCAGTGATGGGGCTAGCAGATACCAAGAGACCCAGTACTTC.

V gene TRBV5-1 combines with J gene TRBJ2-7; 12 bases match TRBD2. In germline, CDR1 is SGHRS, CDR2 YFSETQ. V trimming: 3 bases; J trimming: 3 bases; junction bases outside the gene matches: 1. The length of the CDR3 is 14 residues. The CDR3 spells CASSSTSGGYEQYF. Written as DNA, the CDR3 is TGCGCCAGCAGCTCGACTAGCGGGGGCTACGAGCAGTACTTC.

The CDR3 loop is CAVQGIGYEQYF. The CDR3 DNA reads as TGTGCCGTTCAGGGTATTGGCTACGAGCAGTACTTC. The rearrangement uses TRBV28 and TRBJ2-7; perhaps TRBD1 as D (5 bases). V lost 11 bases and J lost 3, with 14 bases in between. This CDR3 is built from 12 residues. The germline V gene has CDR1 MDHEN and CDR2 SYDVKM.

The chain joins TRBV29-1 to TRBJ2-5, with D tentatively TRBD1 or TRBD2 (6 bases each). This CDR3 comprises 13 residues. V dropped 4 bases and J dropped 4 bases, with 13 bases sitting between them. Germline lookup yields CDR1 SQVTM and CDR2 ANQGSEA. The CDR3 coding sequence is TGCAGCGTTGGTGGGGGGCGACGAGAGACCCAGTACTTC. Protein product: CSVGGGRRETQYF.

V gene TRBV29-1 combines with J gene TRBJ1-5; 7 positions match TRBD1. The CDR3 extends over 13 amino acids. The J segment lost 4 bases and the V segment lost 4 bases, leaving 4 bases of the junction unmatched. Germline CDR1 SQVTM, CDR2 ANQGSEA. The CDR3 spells CSVGTGLNQPQHF. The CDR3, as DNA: TGCAGCGTTGGGACAGGATTAAATCAGCCCCAGCATTTT.

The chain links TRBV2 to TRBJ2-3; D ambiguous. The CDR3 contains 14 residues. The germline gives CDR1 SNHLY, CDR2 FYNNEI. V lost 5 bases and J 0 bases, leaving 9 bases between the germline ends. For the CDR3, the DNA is TGTGCCAGCAGTTATAGCCGCAGCACAGATACGCAGTATTTT. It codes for CASSYSRSTDTQYF.

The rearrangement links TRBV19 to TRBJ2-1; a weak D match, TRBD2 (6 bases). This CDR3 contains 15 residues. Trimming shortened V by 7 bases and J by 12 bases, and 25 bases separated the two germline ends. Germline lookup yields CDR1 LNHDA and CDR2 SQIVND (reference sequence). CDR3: CASTQGASEGVRQFF. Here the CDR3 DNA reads TGTGCCAGTACCCAAGGGGCTAGCGAGGGAGTGCGGCAGTTCTTC.

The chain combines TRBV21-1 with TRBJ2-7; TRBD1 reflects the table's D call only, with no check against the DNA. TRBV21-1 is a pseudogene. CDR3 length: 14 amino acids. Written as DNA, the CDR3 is TGTGCCAGCAGCAACGGGCACAGGAACTACGAGCAGTACTTC. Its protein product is CASSNGHRNYEQYF.

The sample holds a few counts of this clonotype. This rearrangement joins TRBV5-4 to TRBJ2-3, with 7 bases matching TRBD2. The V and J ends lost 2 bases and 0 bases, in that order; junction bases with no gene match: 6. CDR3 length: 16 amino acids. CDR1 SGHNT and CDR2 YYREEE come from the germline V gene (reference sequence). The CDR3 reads CASSFHRGESTDTQYF. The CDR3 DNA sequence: TGTGCCAGCAGCTTCCATCGGGGGGAGAGCACAGATACGCAGTATTTT.

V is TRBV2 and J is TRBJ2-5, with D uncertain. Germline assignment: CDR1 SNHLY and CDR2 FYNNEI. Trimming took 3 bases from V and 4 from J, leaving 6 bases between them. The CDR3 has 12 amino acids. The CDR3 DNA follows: TGTGCCAGCAGTGAGTTGCGAGAGACCCAGTACTTC. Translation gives CASSELRETQYF. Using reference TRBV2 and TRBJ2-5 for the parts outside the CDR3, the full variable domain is EPEVTQTPSHQVTQMGQEVILRCVPISNHLYFYWYRQILGQKVEFLVSFYNNEISEKSEIFDDQFSVERPDGSNFTLKIRSTKLEDSAMYFCASSELRETQYFGPGTRLLVL.

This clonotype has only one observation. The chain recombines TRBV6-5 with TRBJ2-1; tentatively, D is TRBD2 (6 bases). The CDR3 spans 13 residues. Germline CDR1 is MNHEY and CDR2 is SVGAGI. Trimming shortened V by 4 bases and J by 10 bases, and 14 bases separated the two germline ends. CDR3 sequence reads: CASSLLLANEQFF. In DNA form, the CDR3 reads TGTGCCAGCAGTTTATTGCTAGCGAACGAGCAGTTCTTC.

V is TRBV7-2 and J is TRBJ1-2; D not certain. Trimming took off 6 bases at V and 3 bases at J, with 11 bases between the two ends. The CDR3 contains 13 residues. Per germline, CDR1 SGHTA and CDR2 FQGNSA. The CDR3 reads CASRPDGHYGYTF. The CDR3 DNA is TGTGCCAGCAGACCCGACGGACACTATGGCTACACCTTC.

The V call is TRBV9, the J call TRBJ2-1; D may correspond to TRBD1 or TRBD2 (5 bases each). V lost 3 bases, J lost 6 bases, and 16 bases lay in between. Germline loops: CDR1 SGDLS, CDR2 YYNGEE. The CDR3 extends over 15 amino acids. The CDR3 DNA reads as TGTGCCAGCAGCGCCTCCGGGACCATGCGCAATGAGCAGTTCTTC. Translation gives CASSASGTMRNEQFF.

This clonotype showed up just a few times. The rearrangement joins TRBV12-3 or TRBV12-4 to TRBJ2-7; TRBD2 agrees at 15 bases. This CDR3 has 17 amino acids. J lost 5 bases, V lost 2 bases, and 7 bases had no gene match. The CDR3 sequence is CASSLSIGTSGRNEQYF. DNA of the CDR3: TGTGCCAGCAGTTTATCAATCGGGACTAGCGGGAGGAACGAGCAGTACTTC.

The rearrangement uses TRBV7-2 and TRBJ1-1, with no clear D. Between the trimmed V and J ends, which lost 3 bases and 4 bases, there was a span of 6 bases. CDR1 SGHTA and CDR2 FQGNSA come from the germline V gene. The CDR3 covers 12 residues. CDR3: CASSFSPTEAFF. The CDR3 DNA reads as TGTGCCAGCAGCTTTTCCCCCACTGAAGCTTTCTTT.

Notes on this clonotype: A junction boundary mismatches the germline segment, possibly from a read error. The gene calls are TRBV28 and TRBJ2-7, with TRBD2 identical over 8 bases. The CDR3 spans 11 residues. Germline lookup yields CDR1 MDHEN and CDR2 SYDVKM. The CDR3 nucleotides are TGTGCCAGCAGTTCCCGGACTAGCCAAGTCTTC. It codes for CASSSRTSQVF.

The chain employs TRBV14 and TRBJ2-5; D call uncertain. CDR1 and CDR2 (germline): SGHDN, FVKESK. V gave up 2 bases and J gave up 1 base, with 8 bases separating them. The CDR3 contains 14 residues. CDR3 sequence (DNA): TGTGCCAGCAGCCAAAGACCGCGCCAAGAGACCCAGTACTTC. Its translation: CASSQRPRQETQYF.

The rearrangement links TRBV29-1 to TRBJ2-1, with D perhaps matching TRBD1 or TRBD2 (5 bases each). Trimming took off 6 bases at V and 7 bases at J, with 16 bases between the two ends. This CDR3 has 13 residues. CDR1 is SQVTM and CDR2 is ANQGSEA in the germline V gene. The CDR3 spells CSVPASGRNEQFF. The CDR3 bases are TGCAGCGTCCCCGCTTCGGGGCGAAATGAGCAGTTCTTC.

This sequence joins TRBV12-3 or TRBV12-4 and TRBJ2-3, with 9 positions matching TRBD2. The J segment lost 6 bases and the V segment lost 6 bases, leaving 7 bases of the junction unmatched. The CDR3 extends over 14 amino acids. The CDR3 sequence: CASSFSGSGDTQYF. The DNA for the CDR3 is TGTGCCAGCAGCTTTAGCGGGAGTGGGGATACGCAGTATTTT.